The clone carrying this T cell receptor (beta chain) has only one observation. This entry is derived from a study of control samples from healthy donors and cancer patients. CDR3 length equals 15 residues. The V end was cut by 5 bases, the J end by 4 bases, with 17 bases between. The V gene's germline CDR1 is SEHNR and CDR2 FQNEAQ (reference sequence). Assay: immunoSEQ multiplex PCR; the TCRdb copy retains only in-frame clones and omits some. The table lists around 130,000 clones, around nine tenths of them singletons. The sequence derives from a man aged 50 to 59 with head and neck cancer. The rearrangement joins TRBV7-9 to TRBJ1-2, with D tentatively TRBD1 (6 bases). The sample taken for sequencing was PBMCs. The CDR3 DNA reads TGTGCCAGCAGCGTAAACAGGGATTCCCCCTATGGCTACACCTTC. It encodes CASSVNRDSPYGYTF. The entire variable domain, with the rest obtained from reference TRBV7-9 and TRBJ1-2, is as follows: DTGVSQNPRHKITKRGQNVTFRCDPISEHNRLYWYRQTLGQGPEFLTYFQNEAQLEKSRLLSDRFSAERPKGSFSTLEIQRTEQGDSAMYLCASSVNRDSPYGYTFGSGTRLTVV.